The TCR beta chain described here comes from a study of PD-1 blockade in classical Hodgkin lymphoma. Study findings and constraints: Nothing has yet pinned down what causes the repertoire differences, possibly disease activity or prior therapy.

With 0 bases removed from V and 1 base from J, the gap between germline ends came to 10 bases. Germline V CDR1 and CDR2: SGHDT, YYEEEE. This CDR3 region has 15 residues. Time point indicated: newly diagnosed, previously untreated cHL patient sample. Thawed PBMCs yielded CD4+ T cells through magnetic negative selection. This clone came up once. Its antigen is still unknown. Assay used: immunoSEQ multiplex PCR; TCRdb lists only in-frame clones, some missing. The sample records 15,000 to 18,000 clones, more than 70% being singletons. Sequencing was carried out using CD4+ T cells from blood. This TCR was sampled from a human donor with classical Hodgkin lymphoma. The chain is built from TRBV5-6 and TRBJ2-5, with D maybe TRBD1 (5 bases). The CDR3 loop is CASSLDRRGQETQYF. The CDR3 DNA follows: TGTGCCAGCAGCTTGGACAGAAGGGGCCAAGAGACCCAGTACTTC.